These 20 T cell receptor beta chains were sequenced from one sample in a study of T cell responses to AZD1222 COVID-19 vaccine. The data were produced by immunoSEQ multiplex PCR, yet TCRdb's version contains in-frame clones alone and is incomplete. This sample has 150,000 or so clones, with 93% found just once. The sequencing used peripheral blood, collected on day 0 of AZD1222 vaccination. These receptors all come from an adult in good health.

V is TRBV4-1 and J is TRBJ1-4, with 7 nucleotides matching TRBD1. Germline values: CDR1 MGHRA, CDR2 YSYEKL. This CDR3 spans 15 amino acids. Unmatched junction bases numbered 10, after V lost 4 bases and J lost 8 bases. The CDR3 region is CASSRDRSIGEKLFF. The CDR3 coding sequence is TGCGCCAGCAGCCGGGACAGAAGTATTGGGGAAAAACTGTTTTTT.

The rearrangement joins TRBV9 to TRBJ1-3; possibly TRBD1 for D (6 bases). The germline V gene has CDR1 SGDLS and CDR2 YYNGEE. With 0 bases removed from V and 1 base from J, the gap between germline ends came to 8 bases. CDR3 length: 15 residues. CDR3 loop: CASSVAGASGNTIYF. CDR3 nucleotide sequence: TGTGCCAGCAGCGTAGCAGGGGCATCTGGAAACACCATATATTTT.

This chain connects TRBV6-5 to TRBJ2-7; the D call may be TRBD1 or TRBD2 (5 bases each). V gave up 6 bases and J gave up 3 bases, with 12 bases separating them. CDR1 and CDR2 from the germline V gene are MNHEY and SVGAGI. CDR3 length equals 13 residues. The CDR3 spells CASSTGPNYEQYF. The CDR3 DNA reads TGTGCCAGCAGCACGGGACCGAACTACGAGCAGTACTTC.

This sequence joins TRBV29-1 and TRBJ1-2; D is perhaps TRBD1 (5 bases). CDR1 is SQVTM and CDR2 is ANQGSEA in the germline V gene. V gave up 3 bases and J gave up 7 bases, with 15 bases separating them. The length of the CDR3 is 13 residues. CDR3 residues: CSVDPGSTFGYTF. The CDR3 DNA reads TGCAGCGTTGACCCAGGGTCCACCTTTGGCTACACCTTC.

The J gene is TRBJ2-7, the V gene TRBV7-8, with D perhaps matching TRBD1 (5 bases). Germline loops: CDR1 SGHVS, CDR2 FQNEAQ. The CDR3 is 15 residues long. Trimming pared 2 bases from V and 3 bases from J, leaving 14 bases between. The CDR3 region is CASSLRGPVLYEQYF. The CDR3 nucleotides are TGTGCCAGCAGCTTAAGGGGTCCCGTACTCTACGAGCAGTACTTC.

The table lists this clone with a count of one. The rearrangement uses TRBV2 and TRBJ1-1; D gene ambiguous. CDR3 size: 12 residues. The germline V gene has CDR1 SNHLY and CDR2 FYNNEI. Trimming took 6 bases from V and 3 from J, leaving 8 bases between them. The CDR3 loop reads CASRRLYTEAFF. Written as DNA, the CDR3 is TGTGCCAGCAGGAGACTCTACACTGAAGCTTTCTTT.

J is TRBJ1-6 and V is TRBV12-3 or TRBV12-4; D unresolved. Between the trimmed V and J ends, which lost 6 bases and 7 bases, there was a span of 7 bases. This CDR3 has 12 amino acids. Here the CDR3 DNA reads TGTGCCAGCAGAGGAATAAATTCACCCCTCCACTTT. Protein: CASRGINSPLHF.

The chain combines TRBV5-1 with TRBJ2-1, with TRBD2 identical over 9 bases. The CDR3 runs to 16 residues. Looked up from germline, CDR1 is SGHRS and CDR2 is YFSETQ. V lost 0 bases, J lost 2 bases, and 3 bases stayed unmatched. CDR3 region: CASSLASSGAYNEQFF. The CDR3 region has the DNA TGCGCCAGCAGCTTGGCCTCTAGCGGGGCCTACAATGAGCAGTTCTTC.

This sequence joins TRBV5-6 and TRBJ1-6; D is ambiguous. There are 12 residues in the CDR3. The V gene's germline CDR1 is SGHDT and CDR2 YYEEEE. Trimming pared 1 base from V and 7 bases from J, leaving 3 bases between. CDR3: CASSLPNSPLHF. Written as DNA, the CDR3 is TGTGCCAGCAGCTTGCCGAATTCACCCCTCCACTTT.

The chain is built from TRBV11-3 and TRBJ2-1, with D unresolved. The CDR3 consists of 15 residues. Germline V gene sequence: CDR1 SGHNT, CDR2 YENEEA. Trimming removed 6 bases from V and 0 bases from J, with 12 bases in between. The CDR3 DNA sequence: TGTGCCAGCAGTATCGGGCCAAGCTCCTACAATGAGCAGTTCTTC. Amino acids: CASSIGPSSYNEQFF.

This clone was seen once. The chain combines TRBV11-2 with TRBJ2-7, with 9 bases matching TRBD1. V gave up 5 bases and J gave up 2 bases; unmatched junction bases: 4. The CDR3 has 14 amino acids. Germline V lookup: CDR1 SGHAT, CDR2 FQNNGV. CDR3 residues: CASSPRDRAYEQYF. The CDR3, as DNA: TGTGCCAGCAGCCCCCGGGACAGGGCCTACGAGCAGTACTTC.

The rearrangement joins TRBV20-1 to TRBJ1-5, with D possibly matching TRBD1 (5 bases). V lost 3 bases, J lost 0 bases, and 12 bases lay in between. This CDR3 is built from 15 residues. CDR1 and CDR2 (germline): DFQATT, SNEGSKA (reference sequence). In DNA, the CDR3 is TGCAGTGCTAGTTCGGGACGGATTAGCAATCAGCCCCAGCATTTT. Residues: CSASSGRISNQPQHF.

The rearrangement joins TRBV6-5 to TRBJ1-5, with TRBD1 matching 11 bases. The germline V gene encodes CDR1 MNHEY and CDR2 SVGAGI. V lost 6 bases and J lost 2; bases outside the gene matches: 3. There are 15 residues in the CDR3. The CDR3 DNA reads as TGTGCCAGCAGATCGGGACAGGGGGGCAATCAGCCCCAGCATTTT. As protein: CASRSGQGGNQPQHF.

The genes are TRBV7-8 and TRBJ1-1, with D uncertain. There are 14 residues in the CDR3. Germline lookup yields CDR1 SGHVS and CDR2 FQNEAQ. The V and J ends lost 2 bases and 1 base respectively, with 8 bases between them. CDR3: CASSLLKGNTEAFF. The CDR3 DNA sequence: TGTGCCAGCAGCTTATTGAAGGGGAACACTGAAGCTTTCTTT.

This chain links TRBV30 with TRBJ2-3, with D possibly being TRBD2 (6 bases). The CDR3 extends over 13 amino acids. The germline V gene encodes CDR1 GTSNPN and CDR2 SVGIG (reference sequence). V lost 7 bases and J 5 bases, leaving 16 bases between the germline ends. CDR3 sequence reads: CAFTAGILDTQYF. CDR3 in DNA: TGTGCCTTTACGGCGGGAATACTAGATACGCAGTATTTT.

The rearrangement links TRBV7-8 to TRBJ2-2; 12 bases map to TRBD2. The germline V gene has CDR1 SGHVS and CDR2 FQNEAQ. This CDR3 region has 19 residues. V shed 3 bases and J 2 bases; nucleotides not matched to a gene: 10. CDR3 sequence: CASSLELAGGWANTGELFF. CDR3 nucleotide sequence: TGTGCCAGCAGCTTGGAACTAGCGGGGGGCTGGGCAAACACCGGGGAGCTGTTTTTT.

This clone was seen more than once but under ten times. CDR3 residues: CASSSDRGLAPLHF. CDR3 nucleotide sequence: TGTGCCAGCAGTTCGGACAGGGGATTGGCACCCCTCCACTTT. The chain links TRBV6-5 to TRBJ1-6, with TRBD1 matching 9 bases. Germline V gene data show CDR1 as MNHEY and CDR2 as SVGAGI. The CDR3 spans 14 residues. V lost 4 bases to trimming and J lost 11 bases; unmatched junction nucleotides: 6.

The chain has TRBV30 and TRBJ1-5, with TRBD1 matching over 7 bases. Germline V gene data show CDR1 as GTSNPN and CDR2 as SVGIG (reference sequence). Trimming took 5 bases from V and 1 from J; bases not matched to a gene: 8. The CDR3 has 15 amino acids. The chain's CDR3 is CAWDKGGQSNQPQHF. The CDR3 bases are TGTGCCTGGGACAAAGGGGGACAGAGCAATCAGCCCCAGCATTTT.

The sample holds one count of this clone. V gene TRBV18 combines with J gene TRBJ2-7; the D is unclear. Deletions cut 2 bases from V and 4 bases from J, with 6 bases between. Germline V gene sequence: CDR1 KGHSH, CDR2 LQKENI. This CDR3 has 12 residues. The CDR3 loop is CASSPFPYEQYF. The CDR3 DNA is TGTGCCAGCTCACCATTCCCGTACGAGCAGTACTTC.

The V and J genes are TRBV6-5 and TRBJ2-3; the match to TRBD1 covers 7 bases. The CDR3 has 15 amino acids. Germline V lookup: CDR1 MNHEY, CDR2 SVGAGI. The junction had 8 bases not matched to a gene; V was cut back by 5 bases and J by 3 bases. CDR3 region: CASSRAGGRTDTQYF. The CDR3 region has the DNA TGTGCCAGCAGTAGGGCAGGGGGAAGGACAGATACGCAGTATTTT.